These 16 T cell receptor beta chains were sequenced from one sample in a study of cytomegalovirus exposure and HLA in healthy donors. 13 Jbeta primers and 60 Vbeta primers were used for the PCR. The protocol was immunoSEQ multiplex PCR, while the TCRdb copy is restricted to in-frame clones and leaves out a portion. The table includes fewer than 150,000 clones, roughly 85% detected once. Sequencing was carried out using PBMCs. These receptors were obtained from a man aged 35 to 55 in good health and CMV-seropositive.

The CDR3 region has the DNA TGTGCCAGCAGCTCCCTAGCGGGAAGTATCGAGCAGTACTTC. Its translation is CASSSLAGSIEQYF. The chain joins TRBV7-9 to TRBJ2-7; TRBD2 aligns across 9 bases. There are 14 residues in the CDR3. V gave up 4 bases and J gave up 6 bases; unmatched junction bases: 7. The germline gives CDR1 SEHNR, CDR2 FQNEAQ (reference sequence).

The gene calls are TRBV5-1 and TRBJ2-7; TRBD2 might be the D (5 bases). The germline V gene encodes CDR1 SGHRS and CDR2 YFSETQ. With 3 bases removed from V and 4 bases from J, the gap between germline ends came to 17 bases. The CDR3 is 15 residues long. Written as DNA, the CDR3 is TGCGCCAGCAGCTCTGGCGGAGGCAGTATGTACGAGCAGTACTTC. Its protein is CASSSGGGSMYEQYF.

This clone was counted a few times. DNA of the CDR3: TGTGCCACCAGCCCTGGTCTGGGGCTAGCGGCCTACGAGCAGTACTTC. Its translation is CATSPGLGLAAYEQYF. This chain joins TRBV15 and TRBJ2-7; TRBD2 aligns across 7 bases. Per the germline V gene, CDR1 is LNHNV and CDR2 is YYDKDF (reference sequence). CDR3 length equals 16 residues. Unmatched junction bases numbered 12, after V lost 5 bases and J lost 2 bases.

This clone turned up a few times. The chain recombines TRBV28 with TRBJ1-1, with TRBD1 identical over 7 bases. The germline V gene encodes CDR1 MDHEN and CDR2 SYDVKM. V dropped 7 bases and J dropped 1; count of bases not matched to a gene: 6. The CDR3 is made up of 14 amino acids. CDR3: CASKFDRANTEAFF. The CDR3 DNA sequence: TGTGCCAGCAAGTTCGACAGGGCGAACACTGAAGCTTTCTTT.

The gene calls are TRBV29-1 and TRBJ2-3; possible D gene TRBD2, 7 bases. The germline CDR1 and CDR2 sequences are SQVTM and ANQGSEA. CDR3 length: 15 residues. The V gene lost 0 bases and the J gene lost 3 bases, with 13 bases spanning the gap. This CDR3 reads CSVEEGGGRTDTQYF. CDR3 DNA: TGCAGCGTTGAAGAAGGGGGGGGGCGGACAGATACGCAGTATTTT.

The chain carries TRBV30 and TRBJ1-1; D call uncertain. The germline V gene encodes CDR1 GTSNPN and CDR2 SVGIG (reference sequence). This CDR3 spans 15 amino acids. The V and J ends lost 1 base and 7 bases respectively, with 19 bases between them. The CDR3 loop reads CAWSGGSGGNGEAFF. The CDR3 DNA sequence: TGTGCCTGGAGTGGCGGGTCGGGTGGCAACGGTGAAGCTTTCTTT.

The chain combines TRBV7-2 with TRBJ1-1, with D possibly being TRBD1 (5 bases). V gave up 5 bases and J gave up 1 base, with 17 bases separating them. The germline V gene has CDR1 SGHTA and CDR2 FQGNSA. The CDR3 sequence is 16 residues long. CDR3 residues: CASSLGGGQANTEAFF. The CDR3 DNA reads as TGTGCCAGCAGCCTGGGGGGGGGTCAGGCGAACACTGAAGCTTTCTTT.

With respect to this clone: The junction and the germline gene differ at one end; a read error may be behind it. This sequence joins TRBV7-9 and TRBJ1-3; possibly TRBD1 for D (5 bases). CDR3 size: 12 residues. Germline V CDR1 and CDR2: SEHNR, FQNEAQ (reference sequence). This CDR3 reads CARGTTGNTIYF. The CDR3 bases are TGCGCCCGGGGGACCACTGGAAACACCATATATTTT.

This chain links TRBV5-1 with TRBJ2-1; TRBD1 agrees at 7 bases. The CDR3 is 15 residues long. The germline V gene encodes CDR1 SGHRS and CDR2 YFSETQ. V dropped 4 bases and J dropped 4; count of bases not matched to a gene: 8. CDR3: CASSATGNGYNEQFF. CDR3 coding DNA: TGCGCCAGCAGCGCGACAGGGAACGGTTACAATGAGCAGTTCTTC.

This chain links TRBV5-4 with TRBJ2-2; 8 positions agree with TRBD2. Germline trimming cut 4 bases from V and 2 bases from J; bases unmatched to any gene: 4. Germline values: CDR1 SGHNT, CDR2 YYREEE (reference sequence). The CDR3 is made up of 15 amino acids. The CDR3 region is CASSKIAGNTGELFF. The CDR3 nucleotides read TGTGCCAGCAGCAAAATAGCGGGAAACACCGGGGAGCTGTTTTTT.

The V call is TRBV11-3, the J call TRBJ2-3; TRBD2 matches 7 bases. V was pared by 4 bases and J by 5 bases, with 6 bases of the junction left unmatched. The germline V gene encodes CDR1 SGHNT and CDR2 YENEEA. The CDR3 sequence is 14 residues long. In nucleotides, the CDR3 is TGTGCCAGCAGCTACGGGACTAAAAAAGATACGCAGTATTTT. Translated, it gives CASSYGTKKDTQYF.

The chain combines TRBV28 with TRBJ1-1, with D possibly being TRBD1 (6 bases). Germline loops: CDR1 MDHEN, CDR2 SYDVKM. Trimming took off 8 bases at V and 2 bases at J, with 18 bases between the two ends. This CDR3 spans 15 amino acids. CDR3 nucleotides: TGTGCCAGCTCGAGGGGGGGAAACCCCAACACTGAAGCTTTCTTT. The encoded protein is CASSRGGNPNTEAFF.

This chain connects TRBV27 to TRBJ2-7; possible D gene TRBD1, 5 bases. The ends were cut back, 5 bases at V and 2 bases at J, with 13 bases in the middle. Per germline, CDR1 MNHEY and CDR2 SMNVEV (reference sequence). The CDR3 sequence is 14 residues long. The CDR3 sequence: CASSPAQGPYEQYF. CDR3 bases: TGTGCCAGCAGTCCGGCCCAGGGCCCCTACGAGCAGTACTTC.

The chain couples TRBV7-9 to TRBJ1-1, with TRBD1 as a possible D gene (5 bases). Germline values: CDR1 SEHNR, CDR2 FQNEAQ (reference sequence). The V gene lost 2 bases and the J gene lost 5 bases, with 12 bases spanning the gap. The CDR3 sequence is 14 residues long. The chain's CDR3 is CASSLQGGATEAFF. The DNA of the CDR3 is TGTGCCAGCAGCTTACAGGGAGGAGCGACTGAAGCTTTCTTT.

This chain uses TRBV7-9 with TRBJ2-1, with D tentatively TRBD2 (6 bases). The CDR3 runs to 12 residues. From germline, CDR1 is SEHNR and CDR2 FQNEAQ (reference sequence). The ends were cut back, 6 bases at V and 8 bases at J, with 11 bases in the middle. The CDR3 region is CASSPPGDEQFF. As DNA, the CDR3 is TGTGCCAGCAGTCCGCCGGGGGATGAGCAGTTCTTC.

The CDR3 loop reads CASSLFPSYTQYF. For the CDR3, the DNA is TGTGCCAGCAGTCTCTTCCCTTCCTATACGCAGTATTTT. The rearrangement uses TRBV27 and TRBJ2-3; D not resolved. CDR1 and CDR2 (germline): MNHEY, SMNVEV (reference sequence). V was clipped by 5 bases and J by 7 bases, with 13 bases between them. This CDR3 spans 13 amino acids.